The sequence of this T cell receptor beta chain was determined in a study of shared clonotypes between healthy human individuals. The split of CD4+ cells yielded CD45RA+ naive and CD45RA-negative memory subsets. Sequenced by immunoSEQ multiplex PCR; TCRdb stores in-frame clones only, minus some. The sample carries more than 2,000,000 clones, more than 80% recorded once. This clone was seen a single time. This sample also contains other DNA sequences that code for the same CDR3. The sequence was collected from a man aged 18-30 years in good health. Sequencing was carried out using naive CD4+ T cells sorted from blood. Stated subset: CD45RA+ positively selected.

The CDR3 is CASSDRGPYEQYF. In DNA, the CDR3 is TGTGCCAGCAGCGACAGGGGCCCCTACGAGCAGTACTTC. The rearrangement uses TRBV6-1 and TRBJ2-7; 8 bases map to TRBD1. V lost 6 bases, J lost 2 bases, and 3 bases stayed unmatched. CDR1 MNHNS and CDR2 SASEGT come from the germline V gene. The CDR3 is 13 amino acids.